Listed below are T cell receptor beta chains from one sample, sequenced in a study of T-cell memory formation after mild COVID-19. One entry per CDR3 protein, called by TCRdb with MiXCR from the 5' RACE reads. Here the sample spans about 270,000 distinct CDR3 sequences, 15% being singletons. Sequenced sample: PBMCs or a T cell subset sorted from them (not recorded which). These receptor sequences come from an adult woman who had mild COVID-19 (a few samples of this study predate the infection). Cell type and time point are not known. CDR3s include the opening cysteine and the closing phenylalanine or tryptophan. The order of the fields is D gene, clone size, J gene, V gene, CDR3 DNA, CDR3 protein. The D gene is left open where the match is weak. For some rows the clone size is stated as once, few or many, or as a class when expanded; others skip it.

d_call: TRBD2; clone_size: many; j_call: TRBJ2-1; v_call: TRBV12-3/TRBV12-4; cdr3_nt: TGTGCCAGCAGAGGGACTAGCGGGGGGTACAATGAGCAGTTCTTC; cdr3_aa: CASRGTSGGYNEQFF
d_call: -; clone_size: -; j_call: TRBJ2-2; v_call: TRBV6-2/TRBV6-3; cdr3_nt: TGTGCCATCGGGACACTTACCGGGGAGCTGTTTTTT; cdr3_aa: CAIGTLTGELFF
d_call: -; clone_size: many; j_call: TRBJ2-7; v_call: TRBV19; cdr3_nt: TGTGCCAGTAGTATAGGCCTAACGGGAGAGCAGTACTTC; cdr3_aa: CASSIGLTGEQYF
d_call: TRBD1; clone_size: once; j_call: TRBJ1-2; v_call: TRBV4-1; cdr3_nt: TGCGCCAGCAGCCAGGACGGGGACAGGGTATCCTATGGCTACACCTTC; cdr3_aa: CASSQDGDRVSYGYTF
d_call: -; clone_size: few; j_call: TRBJ1-5; v_call: TRBV20-1; cdr3_nt: TGCAGTGCTAAGGAAGGTCATCAGCCCCAGCATTTT; cdr3_aa: CSAKEGHQPQHF
d_call: TRBD2; clone_size: few; j_call: TRBJ2-4; v_call: TRBV20-1; cdr3_nt: TGCAGTTCGTCCCGCGGGGGGGAGATGAACATTCAGTACTTC; cdr3_aa: CSSSRGGEMNIQYF
d_call: -; clone_size: few; j_call: TRBJ2-5; v_call: TRBV5-6; cdr3_nt: TGTGCCAGCATTCGGGGCCGGGGAGAGACCCAGTACTTC; cdr3_aa: CASIRGRGETQYF
d_call: -; clone_size: few; j_call: TRBJ1-1; v_call: TRBV5-1; cdr3_nt: TGCGCCAGCAGCTTGTGGATTTCAGGTGACACTGAAGCTTTCTTT; cdr3_aa: CASSLWISGDTEAFF
d_call: TRBD2; clone_size: few; j_call: TRBJ2-3; v_call: TRBV3-1; cdr3_nt: TGTGCCAGCAGCCACACCGGGACTAGCGTCCCAGATACGCAGTATTTT; cdr3_aa: CASSHTGTSVPDTQYF
d_call: TRBD2; clone_size: few; j_call: TRBJ2-7; v_call: TRBV10-3; cdr3_nt: TGTGCCATCAGTGATTTAGCGGGTGCCACCGGGAGCTACGAGCAGTACTTC; cdr3_aa: CAISDLAGATGSYEQYF
d_call: TRBD1; clone_size: many; j_call: TRBJ2-7; v_call: TRBV12-3/TRBV12-4; cdr3_nt: TGTGCCAGCAGCCCGAGTGGGGACAGAATTCGATCGGGCGAGCAGTACTTC; cdr3_aa: CASSPSGDRIRSGEQYF
d_call: -; clone_size: few; j_call: TRBJ2-7; v_call: TRBV4-1; cdr3_nt: TGCGCCAGCAGCCAAGGTGCTCTCCGAAACTACGAGCAGTACTTC; cdr3_aa: CASSQGALRNYEQYF